Listed below are T cell receptor beta chains from one sample, sequenced in a study of identical twins. TCRdb passed the 5' RACE reads through MiXCR, listing each CDR3 protein once. The repertoire consists of roughly 690,000 distinct CDR3 sequences, with 21% occurring once and the leading ten covering around 4.4%. These records were also assigned to another study, of T cells expressing NK-cell markers.

Source material: PBMCs. The receptors shown here come from a woman aged 18-29 years in good health. Both conserved end residues are trimmed from each CDR3. Rows give clone size only sometimes, using once, few, many, or a class for an expanded clone.

J	V	size	CDR3
TRBJ1-1	TRBV7-2	few	ASSGSVNTEAF
TRBJ2-6	TRBV5-1	few	ASSIQGSMGANVLT
TRBJ1-6	TRBV7-3	-	ASSEYRASPLH
TRBJ2-5	TRBV11-3	-	ASSPRLWGETQY
TRBJ2-3	TRBV20-1	few	SARRGDTQY
TRBJ2-1	TRBV7-9	-	AGWALGDEQF
TRBJ2-7	TRBV20-1	-	SATPGSAIYEQY
TRBJ2-1	TRBV4-3	-	ASSPLSGRNIEQF
TRBJ1-2	TRBV12-3/TRBV12-4	-	ASSPISYYGYT
TRBJ2-1	TRBV3-1	-	ASSQGGGVGYNEQF
TRBJ1-1	TRBV6-5	-	ASREYNTEAF
TRBJ2-5	TRBV5-1	many	ASSVMPGSQGVYQY
TRBJ2-3	TRBV12-3/TRBV12-4	-	ASIRGQGMNTQY
TRBJ1-5	TRBV2	-	ASSVISNQPQH
TRBJ2-3	TRBV18	-	ASSPRNKGADTQY
TRBJ1-2	TRBV20-1	-	SASRAGGIQGYT
TRBJ1-5	TRBV6-2/TRBV6-3	many	ASSYGPGGRPQH
TRBJ2-2	TRBV20-1	few	SARDGQGSTGELF
TRBJ2-3	TRBV6-6	-	ASGYRGTDTQY
TRBJ2-1	TRBV5-6	-	ASSPQLGLAYGEQF
TRBJ2-2	TRBV3-1	few	ASILGGAGTGELF
TRBJ1-2	TRBV20-1	few	SARDQGGAFYGYT
TRBJ2-5	TRBV12-3/TRBV12-4	-	ASSPLAFGETQY
TRBJ2-1	TRBV10-2	few	ASSEFPNEQF
TRBJ2-7	TRBV6-2/TRBV6-3	-	ASTELLAGEDEQY
TRBJ2-3	TRBV7-3	many	ASSFDPPGGGTDTQY
TRBJ2-1	TRBV20-1	many	SARSYNEQF
TRBJ2-5	TRBV6-2/TRBV6-3	-	ASSRGAGTGSETQY
TRBJ2-2	TRBV5-5	few	ASSLFVGGYNTGELF
TRBJ1-2	TRBV5-6	-	ASSLYGQNNYGYT
TRBJ1-1	TRBV6-1	-	ASSTPDISNTEAF
TRBJ2-1	TRBV20-1	many	SAREAYNDEQF
TRBJ2-1	TRBV12-3/TRBV12-4	few	ACSTLRPGTESSYNEQF
TRBJ2-1	TRBV5-5	many	ASSFPGSYNEQF
TRBJ1-1	TRBV12-3/TRBV12-4	few	ASSKDRNTEAF
TRBJ2-7	TRBV29-1	few	SVGQGGRSDEQY
TRBJ1-2	TRBV20-1	-	SAIRQGNNYGYT
TRBJ2-1	TRBV29-1	-	SVSALLAGGLGEQF
TRBJ2-2	TRBV12-3/TRBV12-4	few	ASSWGPGELF
TRBJ2-5	TRBV14	-	ASSLQGTSETQY
TRBJ2-1	TRBV20-1	many	SAGDRVFSYNEQF
TRBJ2-1	TRBV20-1	few	SARDKGGSYNEQF
TRBJ2-2	TRBV7-9	many	ASTGRAGANTGELF
TRBJ2-6	TRBV18	-	ASSQSPSGANVLT
TRBJ2-7	TRBV10-2	-	ASSESEGVEQY
TRBJ2-7	TRBV12-3/TRBV12-4	few	ASSFGAGGPQY
TRBJ1-1	TRBV7-9	few	ASSRDRGHTEAF
TRBJ2-2	TRBV6-5	-	ASSTRGERATGELF
TRBJ2-1	TRBV12-3/TRBV12-4	-	AIRRTRSRTSGSIDEQF
TRBJ2-5	TRBV20-1	many	SARLSQETQY